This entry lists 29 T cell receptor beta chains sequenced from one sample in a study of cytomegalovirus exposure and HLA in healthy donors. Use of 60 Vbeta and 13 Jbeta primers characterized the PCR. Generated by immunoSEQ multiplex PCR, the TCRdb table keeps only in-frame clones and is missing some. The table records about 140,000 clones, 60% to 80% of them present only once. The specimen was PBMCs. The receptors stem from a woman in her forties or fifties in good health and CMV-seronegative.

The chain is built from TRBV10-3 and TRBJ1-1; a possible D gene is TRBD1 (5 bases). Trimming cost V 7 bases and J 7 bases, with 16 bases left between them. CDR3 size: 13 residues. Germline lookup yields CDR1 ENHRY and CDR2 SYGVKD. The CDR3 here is CAITGTSRDEAFF. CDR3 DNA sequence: TGTGCCATCACCGGGACTTCAAGAGATGAAGCTTTCTTT.

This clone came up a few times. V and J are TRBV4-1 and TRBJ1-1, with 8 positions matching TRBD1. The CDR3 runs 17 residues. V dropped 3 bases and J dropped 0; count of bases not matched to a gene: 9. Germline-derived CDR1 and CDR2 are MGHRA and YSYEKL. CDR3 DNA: TGCGCCAGCAGCCACTCCCGGGACAGGAGCATGAACACTGAAGCTTTCTTT. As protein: CASSHSRDRSMNTEAFF.

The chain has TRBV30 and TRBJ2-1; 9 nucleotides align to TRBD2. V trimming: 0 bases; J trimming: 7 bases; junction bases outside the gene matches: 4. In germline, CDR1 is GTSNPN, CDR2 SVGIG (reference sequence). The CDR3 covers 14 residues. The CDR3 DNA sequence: TGTGCCTGGAGTGTGTCTAGCGGGGTAAATGAGCAGTTCTTC. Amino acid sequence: CAWSVSSGVNEQFF. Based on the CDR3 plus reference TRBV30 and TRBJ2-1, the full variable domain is SQTIHQWPATLVQPVGSPLSLECTVEGTSNPNLYWYRQAAGRGLQLLFYSVGIGQISSEVPQNLSASRPQDRQFILSSKKLLLSDSGFYLCAWSVSSGVNEQFFGPGTRLTVL.

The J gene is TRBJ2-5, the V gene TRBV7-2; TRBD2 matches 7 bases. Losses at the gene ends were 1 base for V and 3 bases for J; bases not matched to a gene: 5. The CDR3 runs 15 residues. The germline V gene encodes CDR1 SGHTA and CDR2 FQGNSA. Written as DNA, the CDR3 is TGTGCCAGCAGCTTAGGGGCTAGCGGTAAAGAGACCCAGTACTTC. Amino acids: CASSLGASGKETQYF. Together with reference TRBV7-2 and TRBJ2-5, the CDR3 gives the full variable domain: GAGVSQSPSNKVTEKGKDVELRCDPISGHTALYWYRQSLGQGLEFLIYFQGNSAPDKSGLPSDRFSAERTGGSVSTLTIQRTQQEDSAVYLCASSLGASGKETQYFGPGTRLLVL.

CDR3: CASEAPDRGGEKLFF. For the CDR3, the DNA is TGTGCCAGCGAAGCCCCGGACAGGGGAGGTGAAAAACTGTTTTTT. The chain carries TRBV28 and TRBJ1-4; TRBD1 matches 9 bases. This CDR3 has 15 residues. V dropped 8 bases and J dropped 7; count of bases not matched to a gene: 11. Germline V lookup: CDR1 MDHEN, CDR2 SYDVKM.

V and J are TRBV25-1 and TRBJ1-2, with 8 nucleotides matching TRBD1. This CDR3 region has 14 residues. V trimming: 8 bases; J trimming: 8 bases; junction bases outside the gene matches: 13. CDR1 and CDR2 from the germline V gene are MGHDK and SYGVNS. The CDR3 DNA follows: TGTGCCAGCTCATACCCAGGGGGCGGTGAAGGCTACACCTTC. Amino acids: CASSYPGGGEGYTF.

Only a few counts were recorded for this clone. The CDR3: CASRLRGPGNTIYF. The CDR3 coding sequence is TGTGCCAGTAGATTAAGGGGGCCTGGAAACACCATATATTTT. The chain combines TRBV19 with TRBJ1-3; 7 nucleotides line up with TRBD1. From germline, CDR1 is LNHDA and CDR2 SQIVND (reference sequence). The CDR3 is 14 amino acids. V shed 6 bases and J 2 bases; nucleotides not matched to a gene: 4.

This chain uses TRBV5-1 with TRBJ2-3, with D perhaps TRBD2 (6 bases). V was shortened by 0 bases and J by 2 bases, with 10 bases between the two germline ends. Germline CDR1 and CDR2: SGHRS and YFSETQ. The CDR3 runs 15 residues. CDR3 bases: TGCGCCAGCAGCTTGGGGGGGGACTTCACAGATACGCAGTATTTT. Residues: CASSLGGDFTDTQYF.

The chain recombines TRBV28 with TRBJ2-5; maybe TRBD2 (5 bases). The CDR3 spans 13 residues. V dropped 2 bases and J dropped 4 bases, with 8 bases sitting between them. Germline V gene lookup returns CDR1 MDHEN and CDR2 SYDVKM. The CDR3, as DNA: TGTGCCAGCAGTTTAGTTGGGAGAGAGACCCAGTACTTC. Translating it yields CASSLVGRETQYF.

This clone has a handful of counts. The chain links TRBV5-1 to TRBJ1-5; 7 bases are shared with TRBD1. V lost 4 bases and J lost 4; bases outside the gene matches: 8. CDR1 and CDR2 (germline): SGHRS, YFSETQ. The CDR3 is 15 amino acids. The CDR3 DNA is TGCGCCAGCAGCCCAACCGGGACAGATAATCAGCCCCAGCATTTT. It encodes CASSPTGTDNQPQHF.

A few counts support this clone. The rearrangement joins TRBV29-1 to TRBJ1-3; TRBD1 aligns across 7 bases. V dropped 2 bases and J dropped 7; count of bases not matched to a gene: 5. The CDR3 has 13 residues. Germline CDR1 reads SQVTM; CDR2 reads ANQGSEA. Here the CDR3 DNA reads TGCAGCGTTGAAACAACAGGGGCGAACACCATATATTTT. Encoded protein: CSVETTGANTIYF.

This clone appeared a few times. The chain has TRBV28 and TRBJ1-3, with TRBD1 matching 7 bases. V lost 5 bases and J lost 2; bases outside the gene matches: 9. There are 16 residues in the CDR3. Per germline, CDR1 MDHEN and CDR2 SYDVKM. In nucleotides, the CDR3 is TGTGCCAGCAGTCTCCTCGGTGACAGGGCTGGAAACACCATATATTTT. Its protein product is CASSLLGDRAGNTIYF.

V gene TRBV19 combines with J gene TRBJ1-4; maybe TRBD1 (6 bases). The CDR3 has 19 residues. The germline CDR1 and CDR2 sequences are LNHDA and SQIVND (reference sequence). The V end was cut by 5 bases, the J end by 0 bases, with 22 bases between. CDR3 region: CASSPGGRMESTTNEKLFF. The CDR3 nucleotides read TGTGCCAGTAGTCCCGGGGGGCGAATGGAGTCGACAACTAATGAAAAACTGTTTTTT.

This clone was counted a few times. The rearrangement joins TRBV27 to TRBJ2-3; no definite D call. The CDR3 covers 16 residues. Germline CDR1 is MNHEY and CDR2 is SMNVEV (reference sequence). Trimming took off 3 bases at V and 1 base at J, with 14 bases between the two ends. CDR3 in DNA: TGTGCCAGCAGTTTTGCTCGAGACACGCGCACAGATACGCAGTATTTT. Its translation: CASSFARDTRTDTQYF.

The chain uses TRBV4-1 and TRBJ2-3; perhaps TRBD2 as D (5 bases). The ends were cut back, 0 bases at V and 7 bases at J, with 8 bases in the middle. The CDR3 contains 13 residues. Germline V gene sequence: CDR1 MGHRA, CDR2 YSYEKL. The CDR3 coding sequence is TGCGCCAGCAGCCAAGATCCGGGGAATACGCAGTATTTT. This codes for CASSQDPGNTQYF.

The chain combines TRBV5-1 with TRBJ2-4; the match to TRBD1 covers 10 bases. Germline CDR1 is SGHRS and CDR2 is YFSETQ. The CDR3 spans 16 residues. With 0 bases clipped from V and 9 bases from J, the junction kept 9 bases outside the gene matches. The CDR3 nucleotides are TGCGCCAGCAGCTTGGCGGGACAGGGGACGAGAGTCATTCAGTACTTC. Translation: CASSLAGQGTRVIQYF.

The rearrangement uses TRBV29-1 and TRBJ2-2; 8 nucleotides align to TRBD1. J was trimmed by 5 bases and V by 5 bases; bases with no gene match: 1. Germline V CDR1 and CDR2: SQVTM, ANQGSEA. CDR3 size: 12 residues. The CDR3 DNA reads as TGCAGCGTTACAGGGGGGACCGGGGAGCTGTTTTTT. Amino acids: CSVTGGTGELFF.

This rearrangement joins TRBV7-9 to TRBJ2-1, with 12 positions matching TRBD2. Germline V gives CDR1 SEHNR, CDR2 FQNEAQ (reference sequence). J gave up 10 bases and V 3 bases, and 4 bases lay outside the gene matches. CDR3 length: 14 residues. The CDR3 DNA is TGTGCCAGCAGCTTTAGTCTAGCGGGGGGGGAGCAGTTCTTC. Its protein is CASSFSLAGGEQFF.

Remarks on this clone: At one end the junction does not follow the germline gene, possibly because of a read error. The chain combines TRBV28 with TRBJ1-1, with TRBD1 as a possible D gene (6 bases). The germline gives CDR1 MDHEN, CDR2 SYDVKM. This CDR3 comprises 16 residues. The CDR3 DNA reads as TGTGCCAGCTGTTTACTCGGGACACCGGCTAACACTGAAGCTTTCTTT. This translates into CASCLLGTPANTEAFF.

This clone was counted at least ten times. The chain's CDR3 is CASSESEWEAYGYTF. Written as DNA, the CDR3 is TGCGCCAGCAGTGAGTCGGAGTGGGAGGCCTATGGCTACACCTTC. The chain couples TRBV10-2 to TRBJ1-2; D gene uncertain. Between the trimmed V and J ends, which lost 0 bases and 4 bases, there was a span of 12 bases. Germline V gene data show CDR1 as WSHSY and CDR2 as SAAADI. This CDR3 has 15 residues.

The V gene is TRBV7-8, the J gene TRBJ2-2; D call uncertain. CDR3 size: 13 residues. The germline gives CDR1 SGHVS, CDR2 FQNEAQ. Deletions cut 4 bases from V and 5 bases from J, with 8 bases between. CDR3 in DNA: TGTGCCAGCAGCTACGCGGAGACCGGGGAGCTGTTTTTT. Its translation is CASSYAETGELFF.

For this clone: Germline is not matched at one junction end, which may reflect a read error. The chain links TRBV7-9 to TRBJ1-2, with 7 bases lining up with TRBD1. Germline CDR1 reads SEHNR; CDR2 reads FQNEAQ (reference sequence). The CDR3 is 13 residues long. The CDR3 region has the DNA TGTTCCAGCAGCTCGGGACAGAACTATGGCTACACCTTC. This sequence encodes CSSSSGQNYGYTF. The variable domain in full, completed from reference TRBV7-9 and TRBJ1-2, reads DTGVSQNPRHKITKRGQNVTFRCDPISEHNRLYWYRQTLGQGPEFLTYFQNEAQLEKSRLLSDRFSAERPKGSFSTLEIQRTEQGDSAMYLCSSSSGQNYGYTFGSGTRLTVV.

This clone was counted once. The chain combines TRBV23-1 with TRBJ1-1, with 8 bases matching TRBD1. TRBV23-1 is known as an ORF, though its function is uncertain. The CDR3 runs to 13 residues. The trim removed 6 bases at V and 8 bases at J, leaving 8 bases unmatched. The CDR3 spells CASSLTGALEAFF. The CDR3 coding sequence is TGCGCCAGCAGCCTGACAGGGGCCCTAGAAGCTTTCTTT.

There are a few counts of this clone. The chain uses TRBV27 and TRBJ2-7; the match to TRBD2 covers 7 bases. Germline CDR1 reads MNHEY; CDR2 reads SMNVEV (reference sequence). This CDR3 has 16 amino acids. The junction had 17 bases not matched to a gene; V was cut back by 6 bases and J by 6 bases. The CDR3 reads CASRSWGGLNGGEQYF. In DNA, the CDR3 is TGTGCCAGCAGATCCTGGGGGGGTCTAAACGGCGGCGAGCAGTACTTC.

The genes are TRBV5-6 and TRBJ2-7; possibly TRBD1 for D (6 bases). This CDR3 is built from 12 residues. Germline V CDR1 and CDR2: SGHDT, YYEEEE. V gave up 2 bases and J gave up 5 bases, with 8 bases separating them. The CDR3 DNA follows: TGTGCCAGCAGCTTCGGGGACAACGAGCAGTACTTC. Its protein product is CASSFGDNEQYF.

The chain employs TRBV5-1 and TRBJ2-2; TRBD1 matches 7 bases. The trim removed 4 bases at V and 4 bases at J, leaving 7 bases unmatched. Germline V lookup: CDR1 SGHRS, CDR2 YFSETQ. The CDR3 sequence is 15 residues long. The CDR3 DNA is TGCGCCAGCAGCCCACAGACAGGGTCCACCGGGGAGCTGTTTTTT. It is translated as CASSPQTGSTGELFF.

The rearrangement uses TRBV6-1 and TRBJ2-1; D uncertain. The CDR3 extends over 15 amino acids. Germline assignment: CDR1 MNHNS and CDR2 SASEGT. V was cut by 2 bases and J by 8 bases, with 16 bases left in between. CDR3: CASSENLRLGDEQFF. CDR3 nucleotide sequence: TGTGCCAGCAGTGAAAATCTTAGGCTCGGAGATGAGCAGTTCTTC.

In DNA form, the CDR3 reads TGCGCCAGCAGCCGATCCGGGACAGAATTTCCAGAGACCCAGTACTTC. Translated, it gives CASSRSGTEFPETQYF. The rearrangement links TRBV4-1 to TRBJ2-5; 7 nucleotides align to TRBD1. With 4 bases clipped from V and 4 bases from J, the junction kept 12 bases outside the gene matches. This CDR3 has 16 amino acids. CDR1 is MGHRA and CDR2 is YSYEKL in the germline V gene.

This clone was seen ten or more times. The CDR3 protein is CASSAGTSGGQETQYF. The CDR3 DNA reads as TGTGCCAGCAGTGCCGGGACTAGCGGGGGACAAGAGACCCAGTACTTC. The chain joins TRBV6-4 to TRBJ2-5, with 14 nucleotides matching TRBD2. The ends lost 4 bases at V and 2 bases at J; junction bases unmatched: 3. Per the germline V gene, CDR1 is MRHNA and CDR2 is SNTAGT. CDR3 length: 16 residues.